The TCR beta chain under discussion was sequenced for a study of technical replicates of blood from a few donors. Sequencing used immunoSEQ multiplex PCR; TCRdb keeps in-frame clones, though not all of them. The table lists approximately 81,000 clones, about 81% of them singletons, with around 4% in the top ten. Per germline, CDR1 MNHNY and CDR2 SVGAGI (reference sequence). The CDR3 is 14 amino acids. Trimming removed 7 bases at V and 0 bases at J, with 13 bases between. The V call is TRBV6-6, the J call TRBJ2-7; a possible D gene is TRBD1 (6 bases). The sequence was collected from a human donor in good health. Some clones in this sample may be carry-over from other donors' samples. Sequencing used PBMCs. The CDR3 bases are TGTGCCAGCAATCCGGGACAAAGCTCCTACGAGCAGTACTTC. It translates to CASNPGQSSYEQYF.